This section outlines one T cell receptor (beta chain) sequence together with its context. This clone was seen only a few times. The specificity of this receptor is unknown. Base-call qualities are not available, and no considerably larger clone is one nucleotide away. The immunoSEQ Assay, a bias-controlled multiplex PCR, was used to amplify TCRbeta CDR3 regions from genomic DNA. In the source study's methods: Within the assay, amplification of reference gene primers was used to estimate how many nucleated cells each sample contained. To quantify the absolute abundance of each unique TCRbeta CDR3 rearrangement, sequence reads were collapsed and filtered. For each sample, productive Simpson clonality was calculated by taking the square root of Simpson's diversity index across productive rearrangements. TCRdb's version of the immuneACCESS table is confined to in-frame rearrangements and falls short of the full clone set. An unresolved V gene accounts for under half of the shortfall where checked; the remainder is of unknown origin. V and J calls plus clone size are reproduced from that table; the DNA served to infer D and trimming. Across this sample there are 70,000 or so clones, with approximately 87% seen only once. The top ten clones comprise 5.2% of the sample.

These data are taken from a study of blood T cell repertoires in COVID-19 (dated by TCRdb to 2020 to 2021). Study-level background: Collaborator samples came from the United States, Italy and Spain and covered acute and convalescent phases of COVID-19. The material from the prospective study consisted of cDNA or gDNA derived from T cells, B-cell-depleted T cells, or PBMCs. HLA class I and class II types, where available, came from metadata supplied by the sample provider rather than from assay-based typing. Deeply sampled blood TCRbeta repertoires from subjects exposed to, actively infected with, or recovered from COVID-19 were included in the dataset. The repertoires were released in a freely available public database intended as a resource for research on the immune response to SARS-CoV-2. Sample metadata almost always included a de-identified subject ID, COVID-19 status, age in years and sex. The samples were drawn from two sources: the first 160 participants of the ongoing ImmuneRACE study, and 1,254 subjects contributed by 6 global collaborators.

Each collaborating institution followed its own protocols to collect whole blood in K2EDTA tubes. For TCRbeta analysis, collaborators shipped samples in one of three forms: frozen whole blood, isolated PBMCs, or DNA extracted from either of those sample types. CDR3 length: 14 amino acids, cysteine to phenylalanine. Only the CDR3 part of the read is kept: 42 bases, read in frame from the first base. Trimming takes 9 bases from V and 1 base from J, and the germline ends sit 13 bases apart. CDR1 MNHEY and CDR2 SVGAGI are derived from the germline V gene. Overall results and qualifications from the work: Clinical and demographic metadata were provided uncurated, with the amount varying by source and participant.

Recombination joined TRBV6-5 with TRBJ1-5; TRBD1 is a possible D gene, resting on 5 matching bases. The sample comprised peripheral blood. The TCR sequence derives from a man in his forties or fifties with active COVID-19. The CDR3 corresponds to CASCGAPSNQPQHF. The nucleotide sequence is given as TGTGCCAGTTGCGGGGCCCCCAGCAATCAGCCCCAGCATTTT.